This TCR beta chain is from a study of blood T cell repertoires in COVID-19. Whole-study context: From T cells, B-cell-depleted T cells, or PBMCs came the material, which was cDNA or gDNA.

Researchers sorted participants into cohorts using their self-reported clinical history. Each recovered donor of Cohort 3 presented with two negative PCRs, clearance, or symptom resolution. Germline values: CDR1 SGHDT, CDR2 YYEEEE. There are 14 residues in the CDR3. After removal of 4 bases from V and 1 base from J, the junction contained 3 bases not matched to a gene. TCRdb's table, derived via immunoSEQ multiplex PCR, lists solely in-frame clones and lacks some. The table shows approximately 400,000 clones, with roughly 87% occurring only once. The chain employs TRBV5-6 and TRBJ1-2; 8 bases fit TRBD1. The sequence derives from a woman aged 45-60 years who had recovered from COVID-19. Input material: PBMCs or T cells enriched from blood (not recorded which). CDR3 sequence: CASSMDRVNYGYTF. CDR3 in DNA: TGTGCCAGCAGCATGGACAGGGTTAACTATGGCTACACCTTC.